Listed here are 5 T cell receptor beta chains from one sample, sequenced in a study of T-cell memory formation after mild COVID-19. TCRdb reprocessed the 5' RACE reads via MiXCR and lists one record per CDR3 protein. There are roughly 250,000 distinct CDR3 sequences in the sample; around 15% occur only once, and roughly 21% lies in the top ten. The sequenced material came from PBMCs or a T cell subset sorted from them (not recorded which). The receptors derive from a man in his late teens or twenties who had mild COVID-19 (a few samples of this study predate the infection). Cell type and time point are not known.

This clonotype occurred a few times. The chain carries TRBV18 and TRBJ1-5, with D unclear. The ends were cut back, 3 bases at V and 5 bases at J, with 8 bases in the middle. From germline, CDR1 is KGHSH and CDR2 LQKENI. CDR3 length equals 13 residues. CDR3 amino acids: CASSPHSDQPQHF. In DNA, the CDR3 is TGTGCCAGCTCACCCCACAGTGATCAGCCCCAGCATTTT.

This clonotype showed up just a few times. The chain is built from TRBV12-3 or TRBV12-4 and TRBJ2-5; possible D gene TRBD2, 6 bases. Trimming pared 8 bases from V and 5 bases from J, leaving 12 bases between. The CDR3 extends over 12 amino acids. In DNA, the CDR3 is TGTGCCAGCGCCCACGGGGGTGAGACCCAGTACTTC. Translating it yields CASAHGGETQYF.

This clonotype was observed many times. J is TRBJ1-1 and V is TRBV5-1; maybe TRBD1 (5 bases). CDR3 length: 16 residues. The ends were cut back, 0 bases at V and 1 base at J, with 13 bases in the middle. Germline assignment: CDR1 SGHRS and CDR2 YFSETQ. In DNA, the CDR3 is TGCGCCAGCAGCTTGGCTCAGGGTATCGAGAACACTGAAGCTTTCTTT. It codes for CASSLAQGIENTEAFF.

A few counts support this clonotype. This sequence joins TRBV6-2 or TRBV6-3 and TRBJ1-2; D not certain. There are 12 residues in the CDR3. V was pared by 10 bases and J by 5 bases, with 14 bases between. Looked up from germline, CDR1 is MNHEY and CDR2 is SVGEGT. CDR3 loop: CAISPGRYGYTF. CDR3 nucleotides: TGTGCCATCTCACCGGGGAGGTATGGCTACACCTTC.

This clonotype was picked up a small number of times. V usage is TRBV2 and J usage is TRBJ1-1; possibly TRBD1 for D (6 bases). The length of the CDR3 is 13 residues. CDR1 and CDR2 from the germline V gene are SNHLY and FYNNEI. Trimming removed 9 bases from V and 2 bases from J, with 13 bases in between. CDR3 coding DNA: TGTGCCAGACTAACAGGGATTAACACTGAAGCTTTCTTT. Its protein is CARLTGINTEAFF.